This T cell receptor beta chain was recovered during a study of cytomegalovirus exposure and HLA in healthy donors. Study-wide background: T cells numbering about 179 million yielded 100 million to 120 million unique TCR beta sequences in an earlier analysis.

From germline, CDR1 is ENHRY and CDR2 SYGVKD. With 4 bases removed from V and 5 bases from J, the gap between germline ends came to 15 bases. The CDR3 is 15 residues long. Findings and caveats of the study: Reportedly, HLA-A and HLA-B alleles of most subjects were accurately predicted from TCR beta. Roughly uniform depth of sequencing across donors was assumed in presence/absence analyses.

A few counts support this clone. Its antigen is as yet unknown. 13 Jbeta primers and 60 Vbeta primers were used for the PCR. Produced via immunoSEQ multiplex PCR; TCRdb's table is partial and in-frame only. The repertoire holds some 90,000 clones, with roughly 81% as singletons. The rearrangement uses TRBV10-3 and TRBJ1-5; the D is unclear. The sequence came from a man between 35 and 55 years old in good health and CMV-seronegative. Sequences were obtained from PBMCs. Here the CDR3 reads CAISVGFGEDQPQHF. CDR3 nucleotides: TGTGCCATCAGTGTAGGGTTTGGGGAGGATCAGCCCCAGCATTTT.